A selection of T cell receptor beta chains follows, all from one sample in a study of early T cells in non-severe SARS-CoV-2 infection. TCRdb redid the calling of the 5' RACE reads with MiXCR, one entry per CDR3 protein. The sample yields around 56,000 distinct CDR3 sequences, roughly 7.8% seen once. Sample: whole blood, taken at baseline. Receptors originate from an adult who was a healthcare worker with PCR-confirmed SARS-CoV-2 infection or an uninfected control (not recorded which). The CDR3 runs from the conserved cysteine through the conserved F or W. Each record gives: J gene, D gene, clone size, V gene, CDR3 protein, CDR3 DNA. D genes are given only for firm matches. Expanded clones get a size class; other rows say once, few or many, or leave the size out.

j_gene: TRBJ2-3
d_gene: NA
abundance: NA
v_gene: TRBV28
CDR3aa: CASGDLDTQYF
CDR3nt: TGTGCCAGCGGGGATCTGGATACGCAGTATTTT

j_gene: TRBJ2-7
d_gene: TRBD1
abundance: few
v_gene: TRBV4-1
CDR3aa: CASSQGDSDYEQYF
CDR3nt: TGCGCCAGCAGCCAAGGGGACAGTGACTACGAGCAGTACTTC

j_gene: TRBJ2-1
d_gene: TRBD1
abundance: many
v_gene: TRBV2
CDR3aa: CASSVGQGDYNEQFF
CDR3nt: TGTGCCAGCAGTGTTGGGCAGGGGGACTACAATGAGCAGTTCTTC

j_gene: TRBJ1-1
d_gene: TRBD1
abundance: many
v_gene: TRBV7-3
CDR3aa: CASSSTGTANTEAFF
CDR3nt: TGTGCCAGCAGCTCAACCGGGACAGCGAACACTGAAGCTTTCTTT

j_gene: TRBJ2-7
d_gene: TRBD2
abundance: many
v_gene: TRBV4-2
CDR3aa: CASSRERTSGVQVREQYF
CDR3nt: TGTGCCAGCAGCCGCGAGAGGACTAGCGGAGTTCAAGTCCGCGAGCAGTACTTC

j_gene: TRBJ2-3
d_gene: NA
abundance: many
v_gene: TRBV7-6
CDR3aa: CASSLGGGFRSSTDTQYF
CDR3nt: TGTGCCAGCAGCCTAGGGGGGGGCTTCCGATCCAGCACAGATACGCAGTATTTT

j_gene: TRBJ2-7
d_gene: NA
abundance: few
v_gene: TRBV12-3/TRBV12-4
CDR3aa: CASSLTLGEQYF
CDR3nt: TGTGCCAGCAGTCTAACCTTGGGCGAGCAGTACTTC

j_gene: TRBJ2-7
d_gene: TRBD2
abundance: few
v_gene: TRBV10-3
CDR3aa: CAISRGLAGPNGVEQYF
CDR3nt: TGTGCCATCAGCCGAGGACTAGCGGGGCCGAATGGGGTTGAGCAGTACTTC

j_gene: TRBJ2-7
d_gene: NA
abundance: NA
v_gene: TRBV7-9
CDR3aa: CASSLPGEGTYGQYF
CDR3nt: TGTGCCAGCAGCTTACCGGGAGAGGGGACCTACGGGCAGTACTTC

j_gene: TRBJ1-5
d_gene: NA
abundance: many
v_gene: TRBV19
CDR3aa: CASIRQGGDQPQHF
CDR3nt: TGTGCCAGTATTCGGCAAGGGGGGGATCAGCCCCAGCATTTT

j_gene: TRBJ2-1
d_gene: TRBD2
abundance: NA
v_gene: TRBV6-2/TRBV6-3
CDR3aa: CASSYIPGAGGEQFF
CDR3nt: TGTGCCAGCAGTTACATTCCAGGGGCGGGAGGTGAGCAGTTCTTC

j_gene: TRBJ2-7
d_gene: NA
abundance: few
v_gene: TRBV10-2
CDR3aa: CASRGGAGDYEQYF
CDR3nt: TGCGCCAGCAGGGGAGGGGCAGGGGACTACGAGCAGTACTTC

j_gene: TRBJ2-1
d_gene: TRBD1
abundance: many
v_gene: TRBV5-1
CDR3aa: CASSLAPGQLNNEQFF
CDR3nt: TGCGCCAGCAGCTTGGCACCGGGACAGTTAAACAATGAGCAGTTCTTC

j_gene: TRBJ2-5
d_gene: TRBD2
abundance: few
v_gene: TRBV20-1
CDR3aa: CSADNGLAGVRETQYF
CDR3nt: TGCAGTGCGGATAACGGACTAGCGGGAGTTCGAGAGACCCAGTACTTC

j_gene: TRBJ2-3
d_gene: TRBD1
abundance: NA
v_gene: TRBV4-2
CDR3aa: CASSQGAPRGSSDTQYF
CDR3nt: TGTGCCAGCAGCCAAGGGGCCCCCAGGGGGTCTTCAGATACGCAGTATTTT

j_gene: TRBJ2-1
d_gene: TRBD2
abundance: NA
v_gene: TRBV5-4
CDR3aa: CASSPPAGGPGNEQFF
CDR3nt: TGTGCCAGCAGCCCTCCAGCGGGAGGGCCGGGCAATGAGCAGTTCTTC

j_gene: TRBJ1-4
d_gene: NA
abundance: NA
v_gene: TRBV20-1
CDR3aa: CSAQTGANEKLFF
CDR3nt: TGCAGTGCTCAGACAGGTGCTAATGAAAAACTGTTTTTT

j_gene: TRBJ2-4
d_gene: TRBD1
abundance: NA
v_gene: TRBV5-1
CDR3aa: CASSRGQGNIQYF
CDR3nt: TGCGCCAGCAGCCGGGGACAGGGTAACATTCAGTACTTC

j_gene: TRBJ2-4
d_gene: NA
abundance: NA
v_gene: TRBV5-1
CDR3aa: CASSGAGIQYF
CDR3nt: TGCGCCAGCAGCGGGGCGGGGATTCAGTACTTC

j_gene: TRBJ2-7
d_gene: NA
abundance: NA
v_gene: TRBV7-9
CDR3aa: CASSRAGPPRYYEQYF
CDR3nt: TGTGCCAGCAGCCGAGCCGGACCGCCCAGGTACTACGAGCAGTACTTC

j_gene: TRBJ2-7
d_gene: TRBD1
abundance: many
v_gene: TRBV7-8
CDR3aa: CASSLITGTGAEQYF
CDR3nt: TGTGCCAGCAGCTTAATCACCGGGACAGGGGCCGAGCAGTACTTC

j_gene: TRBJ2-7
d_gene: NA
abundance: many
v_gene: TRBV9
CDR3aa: CASSSGATGTYEQYF
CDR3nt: TGTGCCAGCAGTTCGGGAGCTACGGGGACCTACGAGCAGTACTTC

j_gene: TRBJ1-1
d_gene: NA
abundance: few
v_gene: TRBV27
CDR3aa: CASGDFMNTEAFF
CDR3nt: TGTGCCAGCGGGGATTTCATGAACACTGAAGCTTTCTTT

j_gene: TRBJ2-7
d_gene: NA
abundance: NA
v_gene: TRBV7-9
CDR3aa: CASSLDGWDEQYF
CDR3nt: TGTGCCAGCAGCCTCGACGGATGGGACGAGCAGTACTTC

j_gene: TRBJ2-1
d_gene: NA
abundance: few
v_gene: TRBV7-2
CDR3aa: CASSLVGGATYNEQFF
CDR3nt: TGTGCCAGCAGCTTAGTGGGGGGTGCGACCTACAATGAGCAGTTCTTC

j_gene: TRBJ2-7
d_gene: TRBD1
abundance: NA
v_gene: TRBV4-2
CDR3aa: CASSQDRTGADEQYF
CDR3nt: TGTGCCAGCAGCCAAGATCGGACAGGGGCGGACGAGCAGTACTTC

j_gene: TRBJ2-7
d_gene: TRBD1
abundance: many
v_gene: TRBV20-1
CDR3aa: CSARDLAGTGVEQYF
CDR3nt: TGCAGTGCTAGAGATCTCGCCGGGACAGGGGTCGAGCAGTACTTC

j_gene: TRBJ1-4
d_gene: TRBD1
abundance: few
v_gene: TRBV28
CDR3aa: CASSPPGQGATNEKLFF
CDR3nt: TGTGCCAGCAGTCCCCCGGGACAGGGGGCTACTAATGAAAAACTGTTTTTT

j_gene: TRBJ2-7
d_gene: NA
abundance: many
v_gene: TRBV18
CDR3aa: CASSPPQSYEQYF
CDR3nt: TGTGCCAGCTCACCCCCCCAGTCCTACGAGCAGTACTTC

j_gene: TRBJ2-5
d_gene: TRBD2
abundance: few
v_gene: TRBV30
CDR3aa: CAWKVAGAQETQYF
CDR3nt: TGTGCCTGGAAGGTAGCGGGAGCACAAGAGACCCAGTACTTC

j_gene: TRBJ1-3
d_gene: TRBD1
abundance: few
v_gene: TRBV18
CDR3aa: CASSPYRDSSGNTIYF
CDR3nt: TGTGCCAGCTCACCCTACCGGGACAGCTCTGGAAACACCATATATTTT

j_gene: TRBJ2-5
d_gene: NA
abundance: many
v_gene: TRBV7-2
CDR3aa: CASSLVQGETQYF
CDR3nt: TGTGCCAGCAGCTTAGTCCAGGGCGAGACCCAGTACTTC

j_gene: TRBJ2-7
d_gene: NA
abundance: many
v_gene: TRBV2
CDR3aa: CASTFVISYEQYF
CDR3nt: TGTGCCAGCACTTTCGTGATCTCCTACGAGCAGTACTTC

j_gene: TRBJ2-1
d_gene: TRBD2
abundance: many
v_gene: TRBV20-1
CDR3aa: CSALHSGSTQFF
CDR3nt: TGCAGTGCCCTCCATAGCGGGTCGACCCAGTTCTTC

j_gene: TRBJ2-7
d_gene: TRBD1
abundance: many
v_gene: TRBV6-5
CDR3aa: CASTVTGTGNYEQYF
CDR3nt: TGTGCCAGCACCGTAACCGGGACAGGGAATTACGAGCAGTACTTC

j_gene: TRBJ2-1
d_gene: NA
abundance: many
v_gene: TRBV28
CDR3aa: CASSPGGVEQFF
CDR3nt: TGTGCCAGCAGTCCTGGGGGAGTTGAGCAGTTCTTC

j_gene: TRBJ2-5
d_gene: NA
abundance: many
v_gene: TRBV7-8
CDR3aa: CASSPSAQETQYF
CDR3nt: TGTGCCAGCAGCCCTAGCGCCCAAGAGACCCAGTACTTC

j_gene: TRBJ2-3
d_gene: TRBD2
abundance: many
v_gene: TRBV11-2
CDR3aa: CASSLGVWLAASDTQYF
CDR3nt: TGTGCCAGCAGCTTAGGGGTCTGGCTAGCGGCATCAGATACGCAGTATTTT

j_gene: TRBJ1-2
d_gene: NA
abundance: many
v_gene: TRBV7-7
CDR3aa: CASSSGGNGYTF
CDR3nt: TGTGCTAGCAGCTCGGGGGGTAATGGCTACACCTTC

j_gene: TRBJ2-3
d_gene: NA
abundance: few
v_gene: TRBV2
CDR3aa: CASSELSGEDTQYF
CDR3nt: TGTGCCAGCAGTGAACTGTCAGGGGAAGATACGCAGTATTTT

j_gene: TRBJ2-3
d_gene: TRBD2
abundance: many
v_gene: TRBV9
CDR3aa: CASSVVSGGSTDTQYF
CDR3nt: TGTGCCAGCAGCGTAGTCTCGGGAGGAAGCACAGATACGCAGTATTTT

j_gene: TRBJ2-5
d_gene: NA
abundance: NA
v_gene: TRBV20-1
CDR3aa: CSGPDQETQYF
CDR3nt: TGCAGTGGCCCTGACCAAGAGACCCAGTACTTC

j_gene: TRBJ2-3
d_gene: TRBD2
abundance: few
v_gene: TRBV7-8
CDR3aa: CASSHGAMREVADTQYF
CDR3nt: TGTGCCAGCAGCCACGGGGCGATGCGGGAGGTTGCAGATACGCAGTATTTT

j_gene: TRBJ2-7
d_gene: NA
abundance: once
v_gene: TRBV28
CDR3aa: CASRSPTSTYGQYF
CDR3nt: TGTGCCAGCAGATCACCGACAAGTACCTACGGGCAGTACTTC

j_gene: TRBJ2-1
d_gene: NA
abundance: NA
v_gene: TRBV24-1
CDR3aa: CATSDPTLTRDEQFF
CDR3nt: TGTGCCACCAGTGATCCGACCCTTACTCGGGATGAGCAGTTCTTC

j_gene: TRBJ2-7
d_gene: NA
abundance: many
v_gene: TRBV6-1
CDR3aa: CASSVRFKGEQYF
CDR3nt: TGTGCCAGCAGTGTCCGATTTAAAGGGGAGCAGTACTTC

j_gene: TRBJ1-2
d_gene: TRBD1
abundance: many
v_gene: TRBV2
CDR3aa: CASTTGGGWGGYTF
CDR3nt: TGTGCCAGCACCACCGGAGGGGGCTGGGGGGGCTACACCTTC

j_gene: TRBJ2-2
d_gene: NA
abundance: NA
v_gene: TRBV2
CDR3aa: CASSEVGELFF
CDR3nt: TGTGCCAGCAGTGAAGTCGGGGAGCTGTTTTTT

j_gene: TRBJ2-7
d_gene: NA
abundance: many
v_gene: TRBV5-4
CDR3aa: CASSSGRDYEQYF
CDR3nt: TGTGCCAGCAGCTCTGGACGGGATTACGAGCAGTACTTC

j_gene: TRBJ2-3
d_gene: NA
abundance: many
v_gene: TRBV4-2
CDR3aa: CASSQTSDTQYF
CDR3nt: TGTGCCAGCAGCCAAACCTCAGATACGCAGTATTTT

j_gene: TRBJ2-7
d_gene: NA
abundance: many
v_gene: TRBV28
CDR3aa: CASSLYYEQYF
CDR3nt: TGTGCCAGCAGTCTATACTACGAGCAGTACTTC

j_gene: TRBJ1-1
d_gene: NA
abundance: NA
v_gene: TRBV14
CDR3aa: CASSQYDTPWVIDTEAFF
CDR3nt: TGTGCCAGCAGCCAATATGACACCCCATGGGTAATCGACACTGAAGCTTTCTTT